This T cell receptor beta chain originates from a study of cytomegalovirus exposure and HLA in healthy donors. Study results and caveats: A later analysis linked a missense variant in DCLRE1C to the trimming of TCR beta V and J genes.

Use of 60 Vbeta and 13 Jbeta primers characterized the PCR. The repertoire was sequenced with immunoSEQ multiplex PCR; TCRdb's copy has only in-frame clones and lacks some. The specimen's table records tens of thousands of clones. J lost 0 bases, V lost 6 bases, and 8 bases had no gene match. Germline lookup yields CDR1 GTSNPN and CDR2 SVGIG (reference sequence). The CDR3 consists of 14 residues. In regard to this clone: Its antigen is not known.

This rearrangement joins TRBV30 to TRBJ2-7; TRBD1 matches at 7 bases. This TCR was sampled from a young woman in good health and CMV-seronegative. Sequencing used PBMCs. The CDR3 spells CACNRGLSSYEQYF. CDR3 nucleotide sequence: TGTGCCTGCAACAGGGGCCTCAGCTCCTACGAGCAGTACTTC. The full variable domain, in which reference TRBV30 and TRBJ2-7 provide the parts outside the CDR3, is SQTIHQWPATLVQPVGSPLSLECTVEGTSNPNLYWYRQAAGRGLQLLFYSVGIGQISSEVPQNLSASRPQDRQFILSSKKLLLSDSGFYLCACNRGLSSYEQYFGPGTRLTVT.